This TCR beta chain was retrieved from a study of T-cell reconstitution after alpha-beta-depleted transplantation in children. Unique molecular identifiers were incorporated when the TCRbeta library was constructed. One entry per CDR3 protein, called by TCRdb with MiXCR from the PCR reads. The repertoire holds some 390,000 distinct CDR3 sequences, with 20% as singletons. The CDR3 has 16 residues. CDR1 SGHTA and CDR2 FQGNSA come from the germline V gene. V trimming: 1 base; J trimming: 4 bases; junction bases outside the gene matches: 5. This specimen consisted of PBMCs from the stem cell graft donor, obtained from the stem cell graft. The TCR comes from a human donor who donated a stem cell graft to a child with acute myeloid leukemia. The rearrangement links TRBV7-2 to TRBJ2-3, with TRBD2 identical over 10 bases. The CDR3 sequence: CASSLEVLAGADTQYF. For the CDR3, the DNA is TGTGCCAGCAGCTTAGAAGTCCTAGCGGGAGCAGATACGCAGTATTTT.